The clone carrying this T cell receptor (beta chain) was counted between two and nine times. Its target is unknown. The sample comes from a study of OX40 agonist ivuxolimab in advanced cancers. Overall study results and limits: Not determined was the antigen specificity of the expanded peripheral T cells.

Assay: immunoSEQ multiplex PCR; the TCRdb copy retains only in-frame clones and omits some. The sample holds roughly 80,000 clones, 85% to 95% seen once. The CDR3 loop spans 14 amino acids. Trimming took off 2 bases at V and 8 bases at J, with 15 bases between the two ends. The germline V gene has CDR1 ENHRY and CDR2 SYGVKD. The receptor's source is an adult with an advanced solid tumor such as melanoma, head and neck, liver or kidney cancer. The chain couples TRBV10-3 to TRBJ1-2; possible D gene TRBD1, 6 bases. Material: CD4+ or CD8+ T cells sorted from blood, obtained in a trial of the OX40 agonist ivuxolimab. The CDR3 region is CAISEIGGARGYTF. The CDR3 coding sequence is TGTGCCATCAGTGAGATCGGGGGGGCGCGCGGCTACACCTTC.